The 21 T cell receptor beta chains presented below share a single source sample, sequenced in a study of identical twins. TCRdb called the 5' RACE reads again in MiXCR, with one record for every CDR3 protein. The sample records around 680,000 distinct CDR3 sequences, over 8.5% being singletons. These same records also appear under a second study, on yellow fever vaccine responses in identical twins.

Sample: PBMCs. The source of these receptors is a woman younger than 35 in good health.

J is TRBJ2-2 and V is TRBV25-1, with D perhaps given as TRBD1 or TRBD2 (5 bases each). CDR1 is MGHDK and CDR2 is SYGVNS in the germline V gene. There are 16 residues in the CDR3. V lost 10 bases, J lost 4 bases, and 22 bases lay in between. The CDR3 DNA reads as TGTGCCACAGGGCGAGAGGGCCTAGGCCCCACCGGGGAGCTGTTTTTT. Protein product: CATGREGLGPTGELFF.

The chain's CDR3 is CASSLLGLAGVGQYF. The CDR3 nucleotides are TGTGCCAGCAGCTTGTTGGGACTAGCGGGAGTCGGGCAGTACTTC. This chain uses TRBV5-6 with TRBJ2-7, with 14 positions matching TRBD2. Germline trimming cut 1 base from V and 9 bases from J; bases unmatched to any gene: 6. Per the germline V gene, CDR1 is SGHDT and CDR2 is YYEEEE. This CDR3 has 15 amino acids.

This clonotype occurred a few times. This chain links TRBV27 with TRBJ1-6; D gene unclear. With 8 bases removed from V and 9 bases from J, the gap between germline ends came to 20 bases. CDR1 is MNHEY, CDR2 SMNVEV, per germline (reference sequence). The length of the CDR3 is 15 residues. The CDR3 DNA reads as TGTGCCAGCGGCCCACGGCCACACGTCGGTTCACCCCTCCACTTT. It encodes CASGPRPHVGSPLHF.

V gene TRBV5-1 combines with J gene TRBJ2-5, with 7 bases that match TRBD1. The trim removed 3 bases at V and 3 bases at J, leaving 5 bases unmatched. The CDR3 length is 14 residues. Germline V gene sequence: CDR1 SGHRS, CDR2 YFSETQ. The CDR3 reads CASSSKTGKETQYF. For the CDR3, the DNA is TGCGCCAGCAGCTCAAAGACAGGGAAAGAGACCCAGTACTTC.

This clonotype was found many times. DNA of the CDR3: TGTGCCAGCAGCCTCGGACAGGAAGAAGGCTACACCTTC. Residues: CASSLGQEEGYTF. The genes are TRBV12-3 or TRBV12-4 and TRBJ1-2; 7 bases align to TRBD1. The CDR3 extends over 13 amino acids. V lost 6 bases, J lost 8 bases, and 9 bases stayed unmatched.

This clonotype was detected only a few times. The chain links TRBV3-1 to TRBJ2-1, with a weak D call TRBD2 (6 bases). Between the trimmed V and J ends, which lost 1 base and 10 bases, there was a span of 14 bases. The CDR3 extends over 14 amino acids. Per germline, CDR1 LGHDT and CDR2 YNNKEL (reference sequence). The DNA for the CDR3 is TGTGCCAGCAGCCAAGCCATAGAGGGGAGGGAGCAGTTCTTC. As protein: CASSQAIEGREQFF.

V usage is TRBV20-1 and J usage is TRBJ2-1; 9 nucleotides agree with TRBD1. The CDR3 sequence is 13 residues long. The V and J ends lost 7 bases and 7 bases, in that order; junction bases with no gene match: 8. Germline CDR1 reads DFQATT; CDR2 reads SNEGSKA (reference sequence). CDR3: CSGPGQGSNEQFF. CDR3 in DNA: TGCAGTGGGCCGGGACAGGGCTCGAATGAGCAGTTCTTC.

This clonotype was recorded many times. The chain has TRBV12-3 or TRBV12-4 and TRBJ2-5; the D is unclear. The length of the CDR3 is 13 residues. V was shortened by 3 bases and J by 11 bases, with 16 bases between the two germline ends. CDR3 amino acids: CASSFPNDIMQYF. As DNA, the CDR3 is TGTGCCAGCAGTTTTCCCAACGATATCATGCAGTACTTC.

The chain joins TRBV7-9 to TRBJ2-7, with 7 bases matching TRBD1. Unmatched junction bases numbered 11, after V lost 6 bases and J lost 6 bases. CDR3 length: 14 residues. The germline gives CDR1 SEHNR, CDR2 FQNEAQ (reference sequence). CDR3 in amino acids: CASRLTQQGSEQYF. The CDR3 nucleotides read TGTGCCAGCAGGCTTACTCAACAGGGGAGCGAGCAGTACTTC.

V and J are TRBV4-3 and TRBJ2-1, with D maybe TRBD2 (6 bases). V shed 0 bases and J shed 2 bases, with 14 bases lying between them. The germline V gene has CDR1 LGHNA and CDR2 YSLEER. CDR3 length: 17 residues. The CDR3 nucleotides read TGCGCCAGCAGCCAAGATGGGGTAGCGGAAACCTACAATGAGCAGTTCTTC. It is translated as CASSQDGVAETYNEQFF.

This clonotype was detected many times. J is TRBJ2-7 and V is TRBV7-9, with 9 nucleotides matching TRBD1. Trimming removed 0 bases from V and 2 bases from J; junction bases left unmatched: 8. CDR1 is SEHNR, CDR2 FQNEAQ, per germline (reference sequence). This CDR3 is 17 amino acids long. CDR3 amino acids: CASSLAFSGTGTYEQYF. CDR3 nucleotide sequence: TGTGCCAGCAGCTTAGCCTTTTCTGGGACAGGGACCTACGAGCAGTACTTC.

V gene TRBV29-1 combines with J gene TRBJ1-2; TRBD1 agrees at 7 bases. Germline V CDR1 and CDR2: SQVTM, ANQGSEA. J gave up 2 bases and V 5 bases, and 5 bases lay outside the gene matches. The CDR3 extends over 13 amino acids. The CDR3, as DNA: TGCAGCGTTTCAGGGGGTCTCAACTATGGCTACACCTTC. It yields the protein CSVSGGLNYGYTF.

This clonotype was counted only a few times. The V call is TRBV12-3 or TRBV12-4, the J call TRBJ2-7; D is possibly TRBD1 or TRBD2 (5 bases each). The CDR3 totals 15 residues. V gave up 8 bases and J gave up 0 bases, with 17 bases separating them. The CDR3 here is CASGRRGTSSYEQYF. CDR3 sequence (DNA): TGTGCCAGCGGGCGGAGAGGGACGAGCTCCTACGAGCAGTACTTC.

In this sample, this clonotype turned up a few times. The chain combines TRBV4-2 with TRBJ2-3, with D perhaps matching TRBD1 or TRBD2 (9 bases each). Trimming left V 4 bases short and J 9 bases short, with 38 bases between. Germline loops: CDR1 LGHNA, CDR2 YNFKEQ. The CDR3 extends over 21 amino acids. The CDR3 here is CASSPSRTGVVAGGPTGTQYF. The CDR3 DNA reads TGTGCCAGCAGCCCGAGTCGGACAGGGGTTGTCGCGGGAGGGCCCACCGGGACGCAGTATTTT.

V is TRBV5-1 and J is TRBJ2-2, with TRBD2 identical over 7 bases. J was trimmed by 8 bases and V by 4 bases; bases with no gene match: 17. The CDR3 totals 17 residues. Per the germline V gene, CDR1 is SGHRS and CDR2 is YFSETQ. As DNA, the CDR3 is TGCGCCAGCAGCGCCCTAGCAGTGGGCGGGAGTTCGGGGGAGCTGTTTTTT. It is translated as CASSALAVGGSSGELFF.

In this sample, this clonotype turned up a few times. The genes are TRBV6-1 and TRBJ2-3; possible D gene TRBD2, 6 bases. Germline CDR1 is MNHNS and CDR2 is SASEGT. V was cut by 6 bases and J by 2 bases, with 12 bases left in between. This CDR3 spans 14 amino acids. The CDR3: CASSRGTFTDTQYF. The CDR3 DNA follows: TGTGCCAGCAGCCGCGGGACTTTCACAGATACGCAGTATTTT.

This clonotype was seen repeatedly, ten times or more. J is TRBJ2-7 and V is TRBV6-5, with TRBD1 matching over 8 bases. CDR1 and CDR2 from the germline V gene are MNHEY and SVGAGI. CDR3 length equals 14 residues. Germline trimming cut 0 bases from V and 6 bases from J; bases unmatched to any gene: 4. The CDR3, as DNA: TGTGCCAGCAGTTACTCAGGACAGGGCGGCGAGCAGTACTTC. It encodes CASSYSGQGGEQYF.

The chain recombines TRBV7-2 with TRBJ2-1; tentative D call: TRBD1 (5 bases). This CDR3 is 11 amino acids long. V gave up 5 bases and J gave up 13 bases, with 12 bases separating them. Germline V gives CDR1 SGHTA, CDR2 FQGNSA. The CDR3 DNA sequence: TGTGCCAGCAGCCTGGCAGGGCTCCAGTTCTTC. Encoded protein: CASSLAGLQFF.

The gene calls are TRBV5-1 and TRBJ2-2; D call uncertain. Looked up from germline, CDR1 is SGHRS and CDR2 is YFSETQ. Trimming stripped 4 bases from V and 4 bases from J, with 20 bases between. This CDR3 comprises 17 residues. CDR3 DNA sequence: TGCGCCAGCAGCCCCTATGGGTTAGGAAGCCTCACCGGGGAGCTGTTTTTT. Amino acid sequence: CASSPYGLGSLTGELFF.

The genes are TRBV4-1 and TRBJ2-1; possibly TRBD2 for D (6 bases). This CDR3 has 13 amino acids. V shed 5 bases and J shed 8 bases, with 13 bases lying between them. Germline V gene data show CDR1 as MGHRA and CDR2 as YSYEKL. For the CDR3, the DNA is TGCGCCAGCAGCGTAGGGAGGTGGGATGAGCAGTTCTTC. Translation: CASSVGRWDEQFF.

This clonotype was seen a few times. V and J are TRBV7-9 and TRBJ2-1; a possible D gene is TRBD1 (5 bases). This CDR3 is built from 17 residues. V lost 0 bases and J lost 0, with 12 bases in between. Germline V CDR1 and CDR2: SEHNR, FQNEAQ (reference sequence). The CDR3 DNA is TGTGCCAGCAGCTTAGCGCATGGGGCCTTCTCCTACAATGAGCAGTTCTTC. Translating gives CASSLAHGAFSYNEQFF. The whole variable domain, filled in from reference TRBV7-9 and TRBJ2-1, reads DTGVSQNPRHKITKRGQNVTFRCDPISEHNRLYWYRQTLGQGPEFLTYFQNEAQLEKSRLLSDRFSAERPKGSFSTLEIQRTEQGDSAMYLCASSLAHGAFSYNEQFFGPGTRLTVL.